There are a few counts of the clone carrying this T cell receptor beta chain. Its specificity is unknown. This sample is drawn from a study of T cells after yellow fever vaccination. TCRdb passed the 5' RACE reads through MiXCR, listing each CDR3 protein once. The profile shows about 370,000 distinct CDR3 sequences, about 9.9% of them singletons. Germline CDR1 LNHDA, CDR2 SQIVND (reference sequence). With 4 bases removed from V and 0 bases from J, the gap between germline ends came to 14 bases. CDR3 length: 16 amino acids. General observations from the study: After the booster, approximately 96% of CD4 and about nine tenths of CD8 primary-response clones were re-detected.

This specimen was PBMCs, taken on the day of the first yellow fever vaccination. The receptor comes from a man between 18 and 29 years old who received the YFV17D yellow fever vaccine. The rearrangement joins TRBV19 to TRBJ2-3, with D possibly TRBD2 on 7 matching bases. CDR3 loop: CASSTAGAQSTDTQYF. CDR3 in DNA: TGTGCCAGTAGTACGGCGGGGGCACAGAGCACAGATACGCAGTATTTT.